This section outlines one TCR beta chain sequence together with its context. The sample is drawn from a study of blood T cell repertoires in COVID-19. The repertoire was sequenced with immunoSEQ multiplex PCR; TCRdb's copy has only in-frame clones and lacks some. The sample records over 300,000 clones, approximately 84% being singletons. Germline assignment: CDR1 SEHNR and CDR2 FQNEAQ (reference sequence). CDR3 size: 15 residues. V lost 1 base and J lost 2, with 10 bases in between. The material sequenced was PBMCs or T cells enriched from blood (not recorded which). The chain combines TRBV7-9 with TRBJ2-3; tentatively, D is TRBD2 (6 bases). This sequence was found in a woman younger than 35 who had recovered from COVID-19. CDR3 nucleotide sequence: TGTGCCAGCAGCTTAGTACGACTAGTCACAGATACGCAGTATTTT. Amino acids: CASSLVRLVTDTQYF.